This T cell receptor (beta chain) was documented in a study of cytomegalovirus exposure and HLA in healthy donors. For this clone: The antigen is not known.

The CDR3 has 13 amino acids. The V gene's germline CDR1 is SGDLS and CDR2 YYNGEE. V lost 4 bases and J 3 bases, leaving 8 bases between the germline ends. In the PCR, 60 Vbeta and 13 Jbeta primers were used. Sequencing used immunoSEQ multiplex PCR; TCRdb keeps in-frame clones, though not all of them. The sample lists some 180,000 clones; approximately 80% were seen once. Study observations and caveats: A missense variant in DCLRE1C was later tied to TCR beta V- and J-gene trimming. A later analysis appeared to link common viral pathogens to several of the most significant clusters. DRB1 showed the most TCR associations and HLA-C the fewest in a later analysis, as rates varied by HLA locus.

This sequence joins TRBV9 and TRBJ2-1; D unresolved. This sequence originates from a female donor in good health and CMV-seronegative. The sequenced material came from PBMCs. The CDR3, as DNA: TGTGCCAGCAGCACCACCAGCTACAATGAGCAGTTCTTC. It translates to CASSTTSYNEQFF.